Shown below are 7 T cell receptor beta chains from a single sample sequenced in a study of T cell changes during pregnancy in multiple sclerosis. Produced via immunoSEQ multiplex PCR; TCRdb's table is partial and in-frame only. The sample shows some 30,000 clones, about 91% of them seen only once. Material: peripheral blood, obtained in the first trimester of pregnancy. The receptors derive from a female donor in good health, enrolled as a control in a pregnancy study.

This chain connects TRBV6-4 to TRBJ2-3, with 8 bases that match TRBD2. Germline loops: CDR1 MRHNA, CDR2 SNTAGT. This CDR3 contains 14 residues. V shed 6 bases, J shed 1 base, and the junction held 3 bases outside the gene matches. CDR3 sequence: CASSQAGGTDTQYF. CDR3 in DNA: TGTGCCAGCAGCCAAGCGGGGGGCACAGATACGCAGTATTTT.

The rearrangement joins TRBV10-3 to TRBJ1-1; D might be TRBD1 (5 bases). The germline CDR1 and CDR2 sequences are ENHRY and SYGVKD. The CDR3 totals 14 residues. V lost 10 bases and J 2 bases, leaving 17 bases between the germline ends. The CDR3 spells CANSIDSTNTEAFF. The CDR3 DNA sequence: TGTGCCAATTCAATCGACAGTACCAACACTGAAGCTTTCTTT.

The chain has TRBV18 and TRBJ2-2; 7 bases align to TRBD1. CDR1 is KGHSH and CDR2 is LQKENI in the germline V gene. CDR3 size: 15 residues. V trimming: 6 bases; J trimming: 0 bases; junction bases outside the gene matches: 4. The CDR3 sequence is CASSAQGANTGELFF. Here the CDR3 DNA reads TGTGCCAGCTCGGCCCAGGGGGCGAACACCGGGGAGCTGTTTTTT. Drawing the rest from reference TRBV18 and TRBJ2-2, the complete variable domain is NAGVMQNPRHLVRRRGQEARLRCSPMKGHSHVYWYRQLPEEGLKFMVYLQKENIIDESGMPKERFSAEFPKEGPSILRIQQVVRGDSAAYFCASSAQGANTGELFFGEGSRLTVL.

The V call is TRBV11-2, the J call TRBJ2-3; 10 nucleotides line up with TRBD2. The CDR3 has 16 residues. Per the germline V gene, CDR1 is SGHAT and CDR2 is FQNNGV. The V segment lost 3 bases and the J segment 5 bases; nucleotides outside the gene matches: 8. Written as DNA, the CDR3 is TGTGCCAGCAGCTTGGGAGCGGGGGGGCTAGGAGATACGCAGTATTTT. Encoded protein: CASSLGAGGLGDTQYF.

The V and J genes are TRBV15 and TRBJ2-3, with 8 bases identical to TRBD2. V lost 4 bases to trimming and J lost 9 bases; unmatched junction nucleotides: 12. CDR1 is LNHNV and CDR2 is YYDKDF in the germline V gene (reference sequence). The CDR3 is 15 residues long. The DNA of the CDR3 is TGTGCCACCAGCAAACCGGGACTAGGCCAGCGGACGCAGTATTTT. Its translation: CATSKPGLGQRTQYF.

This chain joins TRBV7-2 and TRBJ1-2, with D perhaps TRBD1 (5 bases). This CDR3 is 13 amino acids long. Germline V lookup: CDR1 SGHTA, CDR2 FQGNSA. V was clipped by 1 base and J by 7 bases, with 10 bases between them. The CDR3 spells CASSLGGGIGYTF. CDR3 sequence (DNA): TGTGCCAGCAGCTTAGGGGGCGGCATTGGCTACACCTTC.

This clone was observed once. This chain joins TRBV14 and TRBJ2-1; D may be TRBD2 (6 bases). Per germline, CDR1 SGHDN and CDR2 FVKESK. The germline V and J ends were trimmed by 0 bases and 3 bases, with 18 bases remaining between them. CDR3 length: 18 amino acids. CDR3 nucleotide sequence: TGTGCCAGCAGCCAAGATTGGCGGGATATAGTGGGCTACAATGAGCAGTTCTTC. Its protein is CASSQDWRDIVGYNEQFF.